A selection of T cell receptor beta chains follows, all from one sample in a study of PD-L1 blockade in urothelial cancer. Generated by immunoSEQ multiplex PCR, the TCRdb table keeps only in-frame clones and is missing some. The sample lists tens of thousands of clones; 90% were seen once. The sequencing here drew on PBMCs, taken around atezolizumab (anti-PD-L1) treatment. Receptors were obtained from a man in his fifties or sixties with urothelial cancer. CDR3s include the opening cysteine and the closing phenylalanine or tryptophan. The order of the fields is CDR3 length, J gene, D gene, clone size, V gene, CDR3 protein, CDR3 DNA. A D gene is named only where the DNA matches it firmly. Clone size appears in some rows only: once, few, many, or a class for an expanded clone.

>14|TRBJ2-1|TRBD2|NA|TRBV28
CASSFLAGENEQFF
TGTGCCAGCAGTTTCCTAGCGGGAGAGAATGAGCAGTTCTTC
>15|TRBJ2-7|TRBD1|once|TRBV18
CASSPAGGTVYEQYF
TGTGCCAGCTCACCCGCAGGGGGTACAGTCTACGAGCAGTACTTC
>15|TRBJ2-1|TRBD2|once|TRBV27
CASSLSSGTYNEQFF
TGTGCCAGCAGTTTATCTAGCGGGACCTACAATGAGCAGTTCTTC
>14|TRBJ1-2|NA|NA|TRBV28
CASTMPGVLGGYTF
TGTGCCAGCACCATGCCCGGGGTCCTGGGAGGCTACACCTTC
>16|TRBJ2-3|TRBD2|NA|TRBV5-4
CASSLGGGSKTDTQYF
TGTGCCAGCAGCTTGGGTGGCGGGAGTAAGACAGATACGCAGTATTTT
>15|TRBJ1-4|NA|NA|TRBV5-6
CASSLNRQSNEKLFF
TGTGCCAGCAGCTTGAACCGACAGTCTAATGAAAAACTGTTTTTT
>15|TRBJ2-1|NA|NA|TRBV7-7
CASSVGTGSYNEQFF
TGTGCCAGCAGCGTAGGGACTGGCTCCTACAATGAGCAGTTCTTC
>15|TRBJ2-7|NA|NA|TRBV5-4
CASSLGGDSEYEQYF
TGTGCCAGCAGCTTGGGCGGGGACAGCGAATACGAGCAGTACTTC
>13|TRBJ1-2|TRBD1|NA|TRBV7-2
CASSSRQGGGYTF
TGTGCCAGCAGCTCTCGACAGGGTGGAGGCTACACCTTC
>15|TRBJ2-7|TRBD2|once|TRBV4-1
CASSSGGVRAYEQYF
TGCGCCAGCAGCTCGGGGGGAGTTAGGGCCTACGAGCAGTACTTC
>15|TRBJ2-7|NA|NA|TRBV13
CASSRMGAGVYEQYF
TGTGCCAGCAGCCGAATGGGGGCGGGAGTCTACGAGCAGTACTTC
>15|TRBJ2-2|NA|NA|TRBV10-3
CATRQTLGDTGELFF
TGTGCCACGCGACAGACCCTAGGGGACACCGGGGAGCTGTTTTTT
>12|TRBJ2-7|TRBD1|NA|TRBV18
CASSRQGGEQYF
TGTGCCAGCTCGCGACAGGGTGGTGAGCAGTACTTC
>14|TRBJ2-3|TRBD1|NA|TRBV7-3
CASSSGQGADTQYF
TGTGCCAGCAGCTCCGGACAGGGTGCAGATACGCAGTATTTT
>12|TRBJ2-5|NA|NA|TRBV7-2
CASSIREETQYF
TGTGCCAGCAGCATTAGAGAAGAGACCCAGTACTTC
>15|TRBJ1-1|TRBD1|NA|TRBV4-2
CASSHRQGSNTEAFF
TGTGCCAGCAGCCACAGACAGGGTTCGAACACTGAAGCTTTCTTT
>13|TRBJ1-2|NA|NA|TRBV5-1
CASSLGQVYGYTF
TGCGCCAGCAGCTTGGGACAGGTATATGGCTACACCTTC
>12|TRBJ2-7|NA|few|TRBV21-1
CASSKGAYEQYF
TGTGCCAGCAGCAAAGGAGCCTACGAGCAGTACTTC